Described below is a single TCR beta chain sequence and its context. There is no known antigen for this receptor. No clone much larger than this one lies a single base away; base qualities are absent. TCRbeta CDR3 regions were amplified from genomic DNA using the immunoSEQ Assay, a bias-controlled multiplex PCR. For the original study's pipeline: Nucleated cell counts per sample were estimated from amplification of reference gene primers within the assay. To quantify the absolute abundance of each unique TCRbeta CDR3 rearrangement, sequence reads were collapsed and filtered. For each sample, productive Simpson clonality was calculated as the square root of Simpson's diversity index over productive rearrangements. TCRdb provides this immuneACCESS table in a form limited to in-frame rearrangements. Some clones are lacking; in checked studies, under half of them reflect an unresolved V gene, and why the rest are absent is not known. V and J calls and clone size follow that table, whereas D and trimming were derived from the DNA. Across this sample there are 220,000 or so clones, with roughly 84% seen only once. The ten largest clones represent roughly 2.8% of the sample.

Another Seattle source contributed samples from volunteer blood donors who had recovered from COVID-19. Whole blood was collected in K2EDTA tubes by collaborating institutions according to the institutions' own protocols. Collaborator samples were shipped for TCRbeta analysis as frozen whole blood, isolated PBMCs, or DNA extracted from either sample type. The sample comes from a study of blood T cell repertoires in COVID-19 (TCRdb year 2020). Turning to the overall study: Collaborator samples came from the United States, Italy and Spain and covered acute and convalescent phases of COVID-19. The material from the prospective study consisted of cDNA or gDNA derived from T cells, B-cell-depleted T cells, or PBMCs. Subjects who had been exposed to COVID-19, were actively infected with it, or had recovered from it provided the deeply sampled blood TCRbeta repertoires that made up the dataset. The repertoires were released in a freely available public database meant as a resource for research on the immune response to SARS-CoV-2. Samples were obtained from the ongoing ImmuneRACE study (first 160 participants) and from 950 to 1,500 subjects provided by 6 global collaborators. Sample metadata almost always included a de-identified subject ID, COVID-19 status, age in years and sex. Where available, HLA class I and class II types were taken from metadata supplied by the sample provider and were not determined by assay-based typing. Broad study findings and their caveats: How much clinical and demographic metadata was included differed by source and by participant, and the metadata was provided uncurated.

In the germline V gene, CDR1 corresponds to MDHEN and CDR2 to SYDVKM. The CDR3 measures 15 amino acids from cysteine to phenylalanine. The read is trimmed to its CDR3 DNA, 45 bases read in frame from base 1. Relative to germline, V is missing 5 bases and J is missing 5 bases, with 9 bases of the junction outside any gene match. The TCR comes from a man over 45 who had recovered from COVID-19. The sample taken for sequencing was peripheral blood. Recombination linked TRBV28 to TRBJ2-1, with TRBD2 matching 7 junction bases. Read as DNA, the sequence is TGTGCCAGCAGTGCTTGGGGAGGGCGGGACAATGAGCAGTTCTTC. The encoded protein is CASSAWGGRDNEQFF. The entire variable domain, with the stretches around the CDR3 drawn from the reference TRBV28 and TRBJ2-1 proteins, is DVKVTQSSRYLVKRTGEKVFLECVQDMDHENMFWYRQDPGLGLRLIYFSYDVKMKEKGDIPEGYSVSREKKERFSLILESASTNQTSMYLCASSAWGGRDNEQFFGPGTRLTVL.